This TCR beta chain was identified during a study of cytomegalovirus exposure and HLA in healthy donors. This clone showed up just once. Its specificity is not known. The CDR3 runs 16 residues. J was trimmed by 6 bases and V by 3 bases; bases with no gene match: 7. Looked up from germline, CDR1 is SGDLS and CDR2 is YYNGEE. The PCR made use of 60 Vbeta and 13 Jbeta primers. Some clones are missing from TCRdb's copy, which holds only in-frame ones; the method was immunoSEQ multiplex PCR. The table has around 200,000 clones, 70% to 90% seen once. Broader study findings: The authors assumed roughly uniform sequencing depth across donors for presence/absence analyses. Reportedly, a later analysis found an Asian-associated ancestry cluster had fewer N-insertions than the approximately 670-donor mean.

The receptor's source is a woman aged 30 to 39 in good health and CMV-seronegative. The V and J genes are TRBV9 and TRBJ2-1, with 12 bases aligning to TRBD2. The specimen was PBMCs. In DNA, the CDR3 is TGTGCCAGCAGCGAGAGAGGACTAGCGGGACCCAATGAGCAGTTCTTC. This translates into CASSERGLAGPNEQFF.